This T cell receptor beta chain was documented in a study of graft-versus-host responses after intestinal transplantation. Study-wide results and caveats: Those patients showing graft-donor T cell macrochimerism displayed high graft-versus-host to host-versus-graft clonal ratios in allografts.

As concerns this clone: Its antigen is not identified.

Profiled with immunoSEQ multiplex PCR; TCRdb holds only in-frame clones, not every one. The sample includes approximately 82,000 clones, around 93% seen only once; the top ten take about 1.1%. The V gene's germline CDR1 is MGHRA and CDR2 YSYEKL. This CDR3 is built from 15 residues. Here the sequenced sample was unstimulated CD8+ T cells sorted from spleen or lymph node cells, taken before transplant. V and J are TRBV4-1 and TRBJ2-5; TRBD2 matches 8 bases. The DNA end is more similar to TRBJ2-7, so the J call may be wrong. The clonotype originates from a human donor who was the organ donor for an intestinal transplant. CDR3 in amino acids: CASSPLGLAGLEQYF. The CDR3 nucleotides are TGCGCCAGCAGCCCGCTAGGGCTAGCGGGTCTCGAGCAGTACTTC.